These 30 T cell receptor beta chains were all obtained from the same sample, sequenced in a study of cytotoxic CD8 clonotypes in ibrutinib-treated CLL. Method: immunoSEQ multiplex PCR; TCRdb's copy keeps in-frame clones and lacks some. Found here are over 130,000 clones, approximately 80% of them singletons; the top ten hold 7.5% to 9%. The material sequenced was PBMCs, taken after 36 months of ibrutinib treatment. These receptors were collected from a human donor with chronic lymphocytic leukemia.

The V call is TRBV28, the J call TRBJ1-3, with a tentative D call TRBD1 (6 bases). V was trimmed by 4 bases and J by 0 bases, leaving 10 bases between them. The CDR3 spans 15 residues. Germline-derived CDR1 and CDR2 are MDHEN and SYDVKM. The CDR3 DNA sequence: TGTGCCAGCAGTTACGGGACATTCTCTGGAAACACCATATATTTT. Amino acids: CASSYGTFSGNTIYF. Combining the CDR3 with reference TRBV28 and TRBJ1-3 gives the whole variable domain DVKVTQSSRYLVKRTGEKVFLECVQDMDHENMFWYRQDPGLGLRLIYFSYDVKMKEKGDIPEGYSVSREKKERFSLILESASTNQTSMYLCASSYGTFSGNTIYFGEGSWLTVV.

This sequence joins TRBV19 and TRBJ2-5; possibly TRBD1 for D (6 bases). V dropped 10 bases and J dropped 7 bases, with 13 bases sitting between them. The CDR3 loop spans 11 amino acids. Germline CDR1 and CDR2: LNHDA and SQIVND (reference sequence). CDR3 protein: CATMRGMTQYF. CDR3 nucleotide sequence: TGTGCCACTATGAGGGGGATGACCCAGTACTTC.

The chain is built from TRBV7-6 and TRBJ1-5; TRBD1 agrees at 7 bases. With V trimmed by 4 bases and J by 4 bases, 7 bases remained unmatched. CDR1 and CDR2 from the germline V gene are SGHVS and FNYEAQ. The CDR3 length is 15 residues. The CDR3 DNA is TGTGCCAGCAGCTCCCTGACAGGGTGGAATCAGCCCCAGCATTTT. Residues: CASSSLTGWNQPQHF.

V and J are TRBV2 and TRBJ2-2, with 8 bases fitting TRBD1. CDR3 length: 16 residues. V was clipped by 4 bases and J by 4 bases; unmatched bases: 8. Germline values: CDR1 SNHLY, CDR2 FYNNEI. CDR3 sequence (DNA): TGTGCCAGCAGTGTGGCCAGGGGGCCTGTCACCGGGGAGCTGTTTTTT. Its protein is CASSVARGPVTGELFF.

The chain employs TRBV29-1 and TRBJ1-2; weak D call: TRBD1 (6 bases). The germline V and J ends were trimmed by 6 bases and 4 bases, with 15 bases remaining between them. The CDR3 loop spans 13 amino acids. From germline, CDR1 is SQVTM and CDR2 ANQGSEA. CDR3 sequence reads: CSVGGGLRYGYTF. In nucleotides, the CDR3 is TGCAGCGTAGGAGGGGGGCTGCGCTATGGCTACACCTTC.

The rearrangement links TRBV5-1 to TRBJ2-3, with D tentatively TRBD2 (5 bases). This CDR3 has 12 residues. V dropped 4 bases and J dropped 4 bases, with 7 bases sitting between them. Per the germline V gene, CDR1 is SGHRS and CDR2 is YFSETQ. CDR3: CASSRGSDTQYF. CDR3 coding DNA: TGCGCCAGCAGCCGAGGGTCAGATACGCAGTATTTT.

This clone has only a few counts. The chain uses TRBV19 and TRBJ1-2; 7 bases are a match to TRBD1. CDR1 and CDR2 (germline): LNHDA, SQIVND (reference sequence). The length of the CDR3 is 13 residues. V was clipped by 6 bases and J by 4 bases; unmatched bases: 5. The CDR3 DNA follows: TGTGCCAGTAGCTCCGGACAGGTCTATGGCTACACCTTC. Translating it yields CASSSGQVYGYTF.

The chain joins TRBV7-8 to TRBJ1-6, with TRBD1 identical over 10 bases. V dropped 5 bases and J dropped 7; count of bases not matched to a gene: 2. Germline CDR1 reads SGHVS; CDR2 reads FQNEAQ. The CDR3 has 14 amino acids. Written as DNA, the CDR3 is TGTGCCAGCAGCATGGGACAGGGGAATTCACCCCTCCACTTT. Residues: CASSMGQGNSPLHF.

This chain links TRBV30 with TRBJ2-7; tentative D call: TRBD1 (5 bases). CDR3 length: 13 amino acids. V lost 6 bases to trimming and J lost 1 base, with 13 bases between them. CDR1 is GTSNPN, CDR2 SVGIG, per germline (reference sequence). The CDR3 DNA is TGTGCCTGCAAAGGACAACCTTCCTACGAGCAGTACTTC. It is translated as CACKGQPSYEQYF.

The chain couples TRBV6-5 to TRBJ2-7; D gene ambiguous. This CDR3 spans 15 amino acids. CDR1 MNHEY and CDR2 SVGAGI come from the germline V gene. Trimming shortened V by 2 bases and J by 7 bases, and 18 bases separated the two germline ends. The CDR3 coding sequence is TGTGCCAGCAGTTACGGGCCACAGCCCTTCGGAGAGCAGTACTTC. Protein product: CASSYGPQPFGEQYF.

The chain employs TRBV2 and TRBJ2-4; perhaps D is TRBD1 or TRBD2 (6 bases each). CDR3 length: 13 amino acids. The germline V and J ends were trimmed by 2 bases and 9 bases, with 11 bases remaining between them. Germline-derived CDR1 and CDR2 are SNHLY and FYNNEI. The CDR3 coding sequence is TGTGCCAGCAGTGAAAGGGGGGCGGGCATTCAGTACTTC. Translating gives CASSERGAGIQYF.

The rearrangement joins TRBV7-9 to TRBJ2-7, with TRBD1 matching 8 bases. V lost 5 bases to trimming and J lost 5 bases; unmatched junction nucleotides: 8. The CDR3 runs to 14 residues. Germline lookup yields CDR1 SEHNR and CDR2 FQNEAQ (reference sequence). CDR3 protein: CASSETGAMDEQYF. The CDR3 nucleotides are TGTGCCAGCAGCGAGACAGGGGCCATGGACGAGCAGTACTTC.

The V gene is TRBV19, the J gene TRBJ2-2, with a weak D call TRBD2 (7 bases). Trimming removed 2 bases at V and 6 bases at J, with 13 bases between. Germline CDR1 reads LNHDA; CDR2 reads SQIVND (reference sequence). This CDR3 contains 15 residues. The CDR3 sequence is CASSIRGRAAGELFF. CDR3 in DNA: TGTGCCAGTAGTATAAGGGGGAGGGCGGCCGGGGAGCTGTTTTTT.

The genes are TRBV7-9 and TRBJ2-3; D remains unclear. V lost 2 bases and J 0 bases, leaving 12 bases between the germline ends. The CDR3 has 16 residues. Germline V gene sequence: CDR1 SEHNR, CDR2 FQNEAQ (reference sequence). DNA of the CDR3: TGTGCCAGCAGCTTACTCGTAGGACCTAGCACAGATACGCAGTATTTT. This sequence encodes CASSLLVGPSTDTQYF. The variable domain in full, with the rest retrieved from reference TRBV7-9 and TRBJ2-3, is DTGVSQNPRHKITKRGQNVTFRCDPISEHNRLYWYRQTLGQGPEFLTYFQNEAQLEKSRLLSDRFSAERPKGSFSTLEIQRTEQGDSAMYLCASSLLVGPSTDTQYFGPGTRLTVL.

The chain has TRBV10-3 and TRBJ1-3; D gene uncertain. V was clipped by 7 bases and J by 9 bases, with 13 bases between them. Looked up from germline, CDR1 is ENHRY and CDR2 is SYGVKD. This CDR3 has 12 amino acids. The CDR3: CAIKGGPGTIYF. CDR3 coding DNA: TGTGCCATCAAGGGAGGGCCAGGCACCATATATTTT.

The chain has TRBV2 and TRBJ1-2; perhaps TRBD1 as D (5 bases). The germline V gene encodes CDR1 SNHLY and CDR2 FYNNEI. CDR3 length: 18 amino acids. V lost 2 bases and J 8 bases, leaving 27 bases between the germline ends. The CDR3 nucleotides are TGTGCCAGCAGTGAATCGACGGGGGTCCCCCTAACTATAGTGGGCTACACCTTC. Its protein product is CASSESTGVPLTIVGYTF.

The CDR3 sequence: CASSLGQVTQETQYF. CDR3 nucleotide sequence: TGCGCCAGCAGCTTGGGGCAGGTGACACAAGAGACCCAGTACTTC. This chain uses TRBV5-1 with TRBJ2-5; the D is unclear. Germline lookup yields CDR1 SGHRS and CDR2 YFSETQ. Trimming took 0 bases from V and 2 from J, leaving 11 bases between them. The CDR3 has 15 residues.

The table lists this clone with a count of one. V is TRBV6-5 and J is TRBJ1-4; D is perhaps TRBD1 (6 bases). The CDR3 extends over 14 amino acids. V lost 6 bases, J lost 8 bases, and 16 bases lay in between. CDR1 and CDR2 from the germline V gene are MNHEY and SVGAGI. The CDR3 sequence is CASSTGTLKEKLFF. CDR3 in DNA: TGTGCCAGCAGCACCGGGACATTAAAGGAAAAACTGTTTTTT.

V usage is TRBV30 and J usage is TRBJ1-3, with D perhaps matching TRBD1 (6 bases). V gave up 0 bases and J gave up 3 bases, with 18 bases separating them. Per the germline V gene, CDR1 is GTSNPN and CDR2 is SVGIG (reference sequence). The CDR3 has 17 amino acids. Here the CDR3 DNA reads TGTGCCTGGAGTGTACCCCTATACCGGACAGTTGGAAACACCATATATTTT. Its translation is CAWSVPLYRTVGNTIYF.

The chain couples TRBV9 to TRBJ2-3, with TRBD1 matching over 7 bases. The CDR3 runs 15 residues. The ends lost 0 bases at V and 2 bases at J; junction bases unmatched: 3. CDR1 and CDR2 (germline): SGDLS, YYNGEE. DNA for the CDR3: TGTGCCAGCAGCGTAGTGGGACAGTACACAGATACGCAGTATTTT. Encoded protein: CASSVVGQYTDTQYF.

This chain joins TRBV7-8 and TRBJ2-5, with D unclear. Between the trimmed V and J ends, which lost 0 bases and 1 base, there was a span of 15 bases. The length of the CDR3 is 17 residues. CDR1 SGHVS and CDR2 FQNEAQ come from the germline V gene. CDR3 loop: CASSLARFVSVQETQYF. The CDR3 bases are TGTGCCAGCAGCTTAGCGCGGTTCGTTTCGGTCCAAGAGACCCAGTACTTC.

The gene calls are TRBV7-8 and TRBJ1-6; no definite D call. The CDR3 totals 14 residues. Germline V gene lookup returns CDR1 SGHVS and CDR2 FQNEAQ. Between the trimmed V and J ends, which lost 1 base and 7 bases, there was a span of 8 bases. This chain's CDR3 is CASSLDQLNSPLHF. The CDR3 region has the DNA TGTGCCAGCAGCTTAGACCAGCTGAATTCACCCCTCCACTTT.

This chain uses TRBV30 with TRBJ2-5; 11 positions agree with TRBD2. Germline CDR1 reads GTSNPN; CDR2 reads SVGIG (reference sequence). The CDR3 is 14 amino acids. V was pared by 3 bases and J by 6 bases, with 6 bases of the junction left unmatched. The CDR3 is CAWSPLAGGKTQYF. The CDR3 DNA is TGTGCCTGGAGCCCCCTAGCGGGGGGAAAGACCCAGTACTTC.

The chain combines TRBV11-2 with TRBJ1-2; D remains ambiguous. Between the trimmed V and J ends, which lost 1 base and 4 bases, there was a span of 7 bases. Germline loops: CDR1 SGHAT, CDR2 FQNNGV. This CDR3 spans 13 amino acids. DNA of the CDR3: TGTGCCAGCAGCTTAGCAGGCGCCTATGGCTACACCTTC. Protein: CASSLAGAYGYTF.

The rearrangement uses TRBV15 and TRBJ1-1; D remains unclear. CDR1 LNHNV and CDR2 YYDKDF come from the germline V gene (reference sequence). The V gene lost 0 bases and the J gene lost 3 bases, with 14 bases spanning the gap. There are 16 residues in the CDR3. The CDR3 region is CATSRDHPLGDTEAFF. CDR3 in DNA: TGTGCCACCAGCAGAGATCACCCCCTCGGTGACACTGAAGCTTTCTTT.

The CDR3 bases are TGTGCCAGCAGTACGAGGAGGGATTACGAGCAGTACTTC. This encodes CASSTRRDYEQYF. The rearrangement joins TRBV27 to TRBJ2-7; D perhaps matches TRBD2 (6 bases). Germline CDR1 is MNHEY and CDR2 is SMNVEV (reference sequence). This CDR3 contains 13 residues. The V end was cut by 5 bases, the J end by 4 bases, with 12 bases between.

The rearrangement links TRBV6-5 to TRBJ1-5; no clear D. Germline CDR1 reads MNHEY; CDR2 reads SVGAGI. V was trimmed by 7 bases and J by 1 base, leaving 11 bases between them. The CDR3 contains 14 residues. The CDR3 sequence: CASTVGVSNQPQHF. The CDR3 nucleotides read TGTGCCAGCACCGTCGGGGTCAGCAATCAGCCCCAGCATTTT.

This clone was observed a handful of times. The rearrangement uses TRBV12-5 and TRBJ1-1; D remains ambiguous. CDR3 size: 13 residues. V dropped 3 bases and J dropped 5 bases, with 10 bases sitting between them. Germline assignment: CDR1 LGHNT and CDR2 FRNRAP. CDR3 DNA sequence: TGTGCTAGTGGTTTAGAATCGGGGACTGAAGCTTTCTTT. Translated: CASGLESGTEAFF. The entire variable domain, with the rest obtained from reference TRBV12-5 and TRBJ1-1, is as follows: DARVTQTPRHKVTEMGQEVTMRCQPILGHNTVFWYRQTMMQGLELLAYFRNRAPLDDSGMPKDRFSAEMPDATLATLKIQPSEPRDSAVYFCASGLESGTEAFFGQGTRLTVV.

This clone was found once. CDR3 DNA sequence: TGTGCCAGCAGGGGGGGCGAGCTGAGATCGGGAGCGCGCTATACGCAGTATTTT. This gives the protein CASRGGELRSGARYTQYF. The V gene is TRBV27, the J gene TRBJ2-3; D could derive from TRBD1 or TRBD2 (6 bases each). The V gene lost 6 bases and the J gene lost 7 bases, with 29 bases spanning the gap. CDR1 is MNHEY and CDR2 is SMNVEV in the germline V gene (reference sequence). This CDR3 comprises 18 residues.

The chain links TRBV15 to TRBJ2-3, with TRBD2 matching over 10 bases. V gave up 0 bases and J gave up 5 bases; unmatched junction bases: 5. The CDR3 is 16 amino acids. CDR1 LNHNV and CDR2 YYDKDF come from the germline V gene (reference sequence). The CDR3 reads CATSRDPAGGEDTQYF. Here the CDR3 DNA reads TGTGCCACCAGCAGAGATCCAGCGGGGGGGGAAGATACGCAGTATTTT.